The T cell receptor beta chain under discussion was sequenced for a study of response to subunit inactivated influenza vaccine. MiXCR was run by TCRdb on the RT-PCR reads, yielding one entry per CDR3 protein. This table has roughly 760,000 distinct CDR3 sequences, approximately 21% appearing once. General study results and limits: Authors suggested few new T cells are recruited by each seasonal influenza vaccination.

This clonotype was found a few times. Its antigen remains unknown. The trim removed 1 base at V and 8 bases at J, leaving 5 bases unmatched. The CDR3 spans 14 residues. The germline V gene encodes CDR1 SGDLS and CDR2 YYNGEE. This TCR derives from a man in his fifties who received an inactivated influenza vaccine. Specimen: PBMCs from blood, collected more than 4 days after vaccination. This chain connects TRBV9 to TRBJ2-4; TRBD2 matches 8 bases. The CDR3 reads CASSVSGLGDIQYF. The DNA of the CDR3 is TGTGCCAGCAGCGTATCGGGACTAGGGGACATTCAGTACTTC.